These T cell receptor beta chains were read from a single sample in a study of cytomegalovirus exposure and HLA in healthy donors. Clones were read by immunoSEQ multiplex PCR, and TCRdb kept only the in-frame ones, dropping some. The sample holds roughly 180,000 clones, about four fifths seen once. The sequenced sample consisted of PBMCs. These TCRs come from a man aged 30-40 years in good health and CMV-seronegative. Each CDR3 is given with its conserved first and last residue. D genes are given only for firm matches. Where a row states a size, it is once, few, many or the class of an expanded clone; other rows omit it.

CASSSDRVDTGELFF	TGTGCCAGCAGCTCTGACAGGGTGGACACCGGGGAGCTGTTTTTT	TRBJ2-2	TRBD1	TRBV5-6	.
CASSLVPERGYTF	TGTGCCAGCAGCTTAGTTCCGGAGCGAGGCTACACCTTC	TRBJ1-2	.	TRBV11-3	.
CASSSTMSAVSPERDEQYF	TGCGCCAGCAGCTCTACCATGTCCGCCGTTAGTCCGGAGAGGGACGAGCAGTACTTC	TRBJ2-7	.	TRBV5-1	.
CATSRDRGSGNTIYF	TGTGCCACCAGCAGGGACCGGGGCTCTGGAAACACCATATATTTT	TRBJ1-3	.	TRBV15	.
CASSLRGGGPFREQYF	TGTGCCAGCAGCCTCCGGGGCGGGGGCCCTTTTAGGGAGCAGTACTTC	TRBJ2-7	.	TRBV7-2	.
CASTKDLAGSYEQYF	TGTGCCAGCACGAAGGACTTAGCGGGTAGCTACGAGCAGTACTTC	TRBJ2-7	TRBD2	TRBV7-2	once
CASSQDRGPQGSEAFF	TGCGCCAGCAGCCAAGACAGGGGGCCACAGGGGTCTGAAGCTTTCTTT	TRBJ1-1	TRBD1	TRBV4-3	few
CASSHPGGFPGHYGYTF	TGTGCCAGCAGCCACCCTGGAGGGTTCCCCGGGCACTATGGCTACACCTTC	TRBJ1-2	.	TRBV7-2	.
CAWSVMTVNSPLHF	TGTGCCTGGAGTGTAATGACAGTTAATTCACCCCTCCACTTT	TRBJ1-6	.	TRBV30	.
CASSPNTGELFF	TGTGCCAGCAGCCCTAACACCGGGGAGCTGTTTTTT	TRBJ2-2	.	TRBV11-3	.
CASSDRSGSPLHF	TGTGCCAGCAGTGACAGGAGCGGTTCACCCCTCCACTTT	TRBJ1-6	.	TRBV2	few
CASSPDYYEQYF	TGTGCCAGCAGTCCAGATTACTACGAGCAGTACTTC	TRBJ2-7	.	TRBV6-6	.
CASPPPTGPSDTQYF	TGTGCCAGCCCCCCCCCGACAGGGCCCAGTGATACGCAGTATTTT	TRBJ2-3	TRBD1	TRBV2	.
CASSLPGTPSYEQYF	TGTGCCAGCAGTTTGCCGGGAACCCCAAGCTACGAGCAGTACTTC	TRBJ2-7	.	TRBV6-5	.
CAWQPGDRLTSPLHF	TGTGCCTGGCAACCTGGGGACAGGTTAACTTCACCCCTCCACTTT	TRBJ1-6	TRBD1	TRBV30	.
CASSPVNEKLFF	TGTGCCAGCAGCCCCGTTAATGAAAAACTGTTTTTT	TRBJ1-4	.	TRBV5-5	.
CAWSGGANTEAFF	TGTGCCTGGAGTGGGGGCGCGAACACTGAAGCTTTCTTT	TRBJ1-1	.	TRBV30	.
CASRTGTGNTGELFF	TGTGCCAGCAGGACCGGGACAGGGAACACCGGGGAGCTGTTTTTT	TRBJ2-2	TRBD1	TRBV2	few
CASSQDTYEQYF	TGTGCCAGCAGCCAAGACACCTACGAGCAGTACTTC	TRBJ2-7	.	TRBV4-2	.
CASRFRTGGISGYTF	TGTGCCAGCAGATTCCGGACAGGGGGCATCTCTGGCTACACCTTC	TRBJ1-2	TRBD1	TRBV27	.
CASSLGQIQETQYF	TGTGCCAGCAGCTTAGGACAGATCCAAGAGACCCAGTACTTC	TRBJ2-5	.	TRBV11-2	.
CASSGDRRSGPQHF	TGTGCCAGTAGTGGGGACAGGCGGTCGGGGCCCCAGCATTTT	TRBJ1-5	TRBD1	TRBV19	.
CASSLAPSRISSYGQYF	TGTGCCAGCAGCTTAGCCCCTAGCCGTATTTCCTCCTACGGGCAGTACTTC	TRBJ2-7	.	TRBV7-6	.
CASAGQGTSYNEQFF	TGCGCCAGCGCTGGACAGGGGACGTCCTACAATGAGCAGTTCTTC	TRBJ2-1	TRBD1	TRBV5-1	.
CASSLSRGGAEQYF	TGTGCCAGCAGTTTATCGAGGGGGGGGGCCGAGCAGTACTTC	TRBJ2-7	.	TRBV27	.
CASSLLAGGSYNEQFF	TGCGCCAGCAGCTTGCTAGCGGGGGGTTCCTACAATGAGCAGTTCTTC	TRBJ2-1	TRBD2	TRBV5-1	.
CASSHLDRNTEAFF	TGTGCCAGCAGCCACCTTGACAGGAACACTGAAGCTTTCTTT	TRBJ1-1	.	TRBV4-2	.